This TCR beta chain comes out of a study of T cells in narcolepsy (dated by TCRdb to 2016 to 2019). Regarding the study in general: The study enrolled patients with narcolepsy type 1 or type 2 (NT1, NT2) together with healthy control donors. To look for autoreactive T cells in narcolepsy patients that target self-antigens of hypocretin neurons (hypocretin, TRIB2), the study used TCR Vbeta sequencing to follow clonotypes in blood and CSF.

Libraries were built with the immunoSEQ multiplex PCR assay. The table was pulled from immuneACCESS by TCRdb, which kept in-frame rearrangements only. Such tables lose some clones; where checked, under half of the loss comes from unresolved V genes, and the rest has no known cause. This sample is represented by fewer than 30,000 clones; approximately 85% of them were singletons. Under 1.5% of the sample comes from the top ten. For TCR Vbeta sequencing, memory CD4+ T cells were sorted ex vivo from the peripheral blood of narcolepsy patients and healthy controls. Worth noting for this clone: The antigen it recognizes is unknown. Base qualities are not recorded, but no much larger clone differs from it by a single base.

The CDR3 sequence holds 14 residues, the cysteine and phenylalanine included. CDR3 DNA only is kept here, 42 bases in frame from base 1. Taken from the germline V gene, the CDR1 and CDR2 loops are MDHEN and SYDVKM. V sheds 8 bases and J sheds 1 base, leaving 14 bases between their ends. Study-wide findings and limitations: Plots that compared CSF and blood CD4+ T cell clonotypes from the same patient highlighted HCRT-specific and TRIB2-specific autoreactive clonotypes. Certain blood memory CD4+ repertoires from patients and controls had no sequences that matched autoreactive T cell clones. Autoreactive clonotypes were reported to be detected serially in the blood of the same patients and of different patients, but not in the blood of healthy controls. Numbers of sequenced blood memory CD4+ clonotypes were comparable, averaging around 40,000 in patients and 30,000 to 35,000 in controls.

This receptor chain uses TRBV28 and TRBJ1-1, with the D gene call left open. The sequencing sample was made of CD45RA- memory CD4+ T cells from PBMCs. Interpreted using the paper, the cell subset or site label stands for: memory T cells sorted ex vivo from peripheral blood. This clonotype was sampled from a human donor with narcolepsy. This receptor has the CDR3 CASHSWRANTEAFF. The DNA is TGTGCCAGCCACTCCTGGAGGGCGAACACTGAAGCTTTCTTT.